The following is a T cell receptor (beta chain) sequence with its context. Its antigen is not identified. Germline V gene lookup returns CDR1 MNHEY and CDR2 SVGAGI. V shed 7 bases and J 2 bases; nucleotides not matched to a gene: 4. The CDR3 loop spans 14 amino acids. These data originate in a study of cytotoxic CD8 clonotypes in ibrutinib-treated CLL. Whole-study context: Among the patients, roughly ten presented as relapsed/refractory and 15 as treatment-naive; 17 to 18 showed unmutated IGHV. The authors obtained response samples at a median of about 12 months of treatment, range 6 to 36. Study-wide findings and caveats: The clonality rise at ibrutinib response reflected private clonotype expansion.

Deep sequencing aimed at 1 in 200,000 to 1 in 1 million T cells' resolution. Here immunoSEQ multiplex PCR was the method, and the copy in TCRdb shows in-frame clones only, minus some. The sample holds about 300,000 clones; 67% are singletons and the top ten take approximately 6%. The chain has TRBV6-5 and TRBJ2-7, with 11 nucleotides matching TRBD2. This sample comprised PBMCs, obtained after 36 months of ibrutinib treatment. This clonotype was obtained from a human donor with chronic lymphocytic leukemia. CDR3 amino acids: CASKKGLAAYEQYF. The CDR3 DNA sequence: TGTGCCAGCAAAAAGGGACTAGCGGCCTACGAGCAGTACTTC.